This TCR beta chain came from a study of cytomegalovirus exposure and HLA in healthy donors. Study conclusions and caveats: It was confirmed in vitro that three of the CMV-associated chains were specific for CMV antigens.

This clone appeared a few times. Its antigen is not known. With V trimmed by 6 bases and J by 3 bases, 7 bases remained unmatched. The CDR3 consists of 15 residues. Germline V gene data show CDR1 as SNHLY and CDR2 as FYNNEI. The PCR made use of 60 Vbeta and 13 Jbeta primers. Sequencing used immunoSEQ multiplex PCR; TCRdb keeps in-frame clones, though not all of them. The table lists about 140,000 clones, roughly 79% of them singletons, with roughly 2.1% in the top ten. Sequencing used PBMCs. The chain employs TRBV2 and TRBJ2-7; 11 nucleotides agree with TRBD2. The receptor was derived from a woman between 40 and 50 years old in good health and CMV-seronegative. The CDR3 region is CASRGLGLAVYEQYF. In nucleotides, the CDR3 is TGTGCCAGCAGAGGTTTGGGACTAGCGGTCTACGAGCAGTACTTC.